The clone carrying this T cell receptor beta chain occurred many times. The sample belongs to a study of T-cell reconstitution after alpha-beta-depleted transplantation in children. CDR3 length: 16 residues. CDR1 is SGDLS, CDR2 YYNGEE, per germline. The ends lost 3 bases at V and 7 bases at J; junction bases unmatched: 7. Unique molecular identifiers tagged the TCRbeta library. TCRdb re-called the PCR reads with MiXCR, one entry per CDR3 protein. The sample comprises 70,000 to 95,000 distinct CDR3 sequences, over 9% of which are singletons, and around 13% rests with the top ten. V is TRBV9 and J is TRBJ1-6, with 10 nucleotides matching TRBD1. This sequence was found in a human donor who donated a stem cell graft to a child with inherited bone marrow failure. Material: PBMCs from the stem cell graft donor, obtained from the stem cell graft. CDR3 DNA: TGTGCCAGCAGCGAAAGCCGGACAGGGGGGAATTCACCCCTCCACTTT. Amino acids: CASSESRTGGNSPLHF.